This TCR beta chain comes out of a study of CD8 T cells in Susac syndrome. Broader study findings: The study's TCR sequencing and HLA analysis covered a relatively small number of individuals, and the study acknowledged this.

Trimming removed 6 bases at V and 6 bases at J, with 18 bases between. The CDR3 is 15 residues long. Germline V CDR1 and CDR2: LGHDT, YNNKEL (reference sequence). This clonotype was detected once. The antigen remains undetermined. TCR beta was sequenced from blood CD8+ and CD4+ T cells. TEMRA cells were FACS-enriched, with CD8+ and CD4+ T cells isolated negatively. Reverse transcription of about 0.45 to 1 ug RNA was performed with random hexamers. One entry per CDR3 protein results from TCRdb running MiXCR on the immunoSEQ multiplex PCR reads. This repertoire shows tens of thousands of distinct CDR3 sequences, approximately 94% found once; its top ten account for roughly 0.39%.

This chain joins TRBV3-1 and TRBJ2-1; D might be TRBD2 (6 bases). Sequencing was done on a sample of CD8+ T cells from PBMCs. This TCR came from a human donor with multiple sclerosis. The DNA for the CDR3 is TGTGCCAGCAGATGGGGAGAGGGAGGAACCAATGAGCAGTTCTTC. Its translation: CASRWGEGGTNEQFF.